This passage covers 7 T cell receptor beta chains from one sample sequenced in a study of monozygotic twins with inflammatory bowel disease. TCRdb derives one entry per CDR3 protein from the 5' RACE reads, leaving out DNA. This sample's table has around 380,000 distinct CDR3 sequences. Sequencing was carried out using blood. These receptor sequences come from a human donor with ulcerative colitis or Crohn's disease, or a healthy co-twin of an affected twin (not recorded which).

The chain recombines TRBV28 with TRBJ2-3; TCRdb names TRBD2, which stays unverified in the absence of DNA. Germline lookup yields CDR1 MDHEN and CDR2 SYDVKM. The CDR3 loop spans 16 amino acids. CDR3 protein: CASGLAGGPASDTQYF.

The CDR3 loop is CASKRQGSYNEQFF. The chain uses TRBV6-1 and TRBJ2-1; TCRdb selects TRBD1, and the lack of DNA leaves this call unchecked. The CDR3 is 14 residues long. CDR1 and CDR2 (germline): MNHNS, SASEGT.

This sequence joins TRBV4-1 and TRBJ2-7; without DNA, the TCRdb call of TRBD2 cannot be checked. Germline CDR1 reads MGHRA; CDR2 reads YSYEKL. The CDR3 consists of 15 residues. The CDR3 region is CASSPSPGQTYEQYF.

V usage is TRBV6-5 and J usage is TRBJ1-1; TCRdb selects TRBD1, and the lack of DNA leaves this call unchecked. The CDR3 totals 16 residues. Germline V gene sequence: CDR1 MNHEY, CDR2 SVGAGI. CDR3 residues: CASSSNTGGRRAEAFF.

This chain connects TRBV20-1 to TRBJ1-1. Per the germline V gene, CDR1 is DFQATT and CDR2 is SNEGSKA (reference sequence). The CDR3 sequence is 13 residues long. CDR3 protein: CSASTGGYPEAFF.

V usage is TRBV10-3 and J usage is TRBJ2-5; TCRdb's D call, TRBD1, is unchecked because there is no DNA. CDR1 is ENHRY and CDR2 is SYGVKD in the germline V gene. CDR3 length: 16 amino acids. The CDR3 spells CAISEDKGIEGETQYF.

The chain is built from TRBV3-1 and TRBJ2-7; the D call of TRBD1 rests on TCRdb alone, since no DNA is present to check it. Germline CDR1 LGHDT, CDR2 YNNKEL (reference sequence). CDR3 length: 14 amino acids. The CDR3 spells CASSQPGPPYEQYF.